This section outlines one T cell receptor (beta chain) sequence together with its context. The target antigen is unknown. Time point in this sample: week 11, during vaccination. One vaccine dose held 300 ug of mutant IDH1 20-mer peptide and came with topical imiquimod. Donors had new WHO grade 3 or 4 IDH1-mutant, ATRX-lost astrocytomas. The CDR3 spans 13 residues. Deletions cut 6 bases from V and 10 bases from J, with 15 bases between. Per the germline V gene, CDR1 is MNHEY and CDR2 is SVGAGI. These data come from a study of a mutant IDH1 vaccine in newly diagnosed glioma. Across the study: Of the patients given treatment, roughly 62% were male and 37.5% were female, and a mean age of roughly 40 years was recorded. Previous treatment comprised radiotherapy, temozolomide, or both, mostly both.

Repertoires were generated with immunoSEQ multiplex PCR, while TCRdb's copy carries only in-frame clones and drops some. The sample holds under 150,000 clones, about nine tenths seen once. The material sequenced was PBMCs, taken from a glioma patient whose treatment included an IDH1 peptide vaccine. The chain joins TRBV6-5 to TRBJ1-4; D is unresolved. This TCR derives from a woman aged 45-65 years with glioma. The CDR3 DNA follows: TGTGCCAGCAGCCCACTGCGGGAGGGAAAACTGTTTTTT. Amino acid sequence: CASSPLREGKLFF.